Shown below are 13 T cell receptor beta chains from a single sample sequenced in a study of T cells after yellow fever vaccination. TCRdb used MiXCR to reprocess the 5' RACE reads, holding one entry per CDR3 protein. The table lists some 560,000 distinct CDR3 sequences, about 15% of them singletons. Sequencing used PBMCs, obtained 5 days after the first yellow fever vaccination. Receptor source: a man between 18 and 35 years old who received the YFV17D yellow fever vaccine.

The rearrangement links TRBV5-1 to TRBJ1-3, with unresolved D. Trimming took 1 base from V and 0 from J, leaving 11 bases between them. CDR3 size: 16 residues. In germline, CDR1 is SGHRS, CDR2 YFSETQ. This CDR3 reads CASSLSPSVSGNTIYF. In nucleotides, the CDR3 is TGCGCCAGCAGCTTGTCCCCGTCAGTCTCTGGAAACACCATATATTTT. Full variable domain (rest looked up from reference TRBV5-1 and TRBJ1-3): KAGVTQTPRYLIKTRGQQVTLSCSPISGHRSVSWYQQTPGQGLQFLFEYFSETQRNKGNFPGRFSGRQFSNSRSEMNVSTLELGDSALYLCASSLSPSVSGNTIYFGEGSWLTVV.

This clonotype was observed a handful of times. The V gene is TRBV5-1, the J gene TRBJ2-1; 10 nucleotides match TRBD2. Germline assignment: CDR1 SGHRS and CDR2 YFSETQ. The V segment lost 1 base and the J segment 2 bases; nucleotides outside the gene matches: 9. This CDR3 is built from 18 residues. The CDR3 DNA sequence: TGCGCCAGCAGCTTGCCCTCTGGACTAGCGGAGACCTACAATGAGCAGTTCTTC. Its translation: CASSLPSGLAETYNEQFF.

A remark on this clonotype: The junction differs from germline at one of its ends, possibly a read error. The chain carries TRBV6-1 and TRBJ1-4; no reliable D call. CDR3 length: 15 residues. Germline assignment: CDR1 MNHNS and CDR2 SASEGT. CDR3 protein: CASSPLPTTNDKLFF. The CDR3 DNA reads TGTGCCAGCAGTCCATTACCTACAACTAATGACAAACTGTTTTTT.

The gene calls are TRBV7-6 and TRBJ2-3, with 7 bases fitting TRBD2. Unmatched junction bases numbered 4, after V lost 1 base and J lost 6 bases. CDR1 is SGHVS, CDR2 FNYEAQ, per germline. The length of the CDR3 is 14 residues. The CDR3 coding sequence is TGTGCCAGCAGCTTAGAAGCGGGGAGGGATACGCAGTATTTT. Translation: CASSLEAGRDTQYF.

The chain recombines TRBV20-1 with TRBJ2-1; 11 bases map to TRBD2. The CDR3 extends over 14 amino acids. In germline, CDR1 is DFQATT, CDR2 SNEGSKA (reference sequence). Germline trimming cut 6 bases from V and 6 bases from J; bases unmatched to any gene: 7. CDR3 sequence (DNA): TGCAGTGCCCCTAGCGGGGGGACCCTCAATGAGCAGTTCTTC. Its translation is CSAPSGGTLNEQFF.

The CDR3 protein is CASSLTQGAPPKAFF. DNA of the CDR3: TGTGCCAGCAGCTTAACACAGGGGGCCCCTCCAAAAGCTTTCTTT. The chain is built from TRBV5-8 and TRBJ1-1; 9 nucleotides agree with TRBD1. V shed 2 bases, J shed 9 bases, and the junction held 11 bases outside the gene matches. CDR1 and CDR2 (germline): SGHTS, YDEGEE. The CDR3 is made up of 15 amino acids.

This clonotype was seen more than once but under ten times. The genes are TRBV15 and TRBJ1-1, with 9 bases lining up with TRBD1. J was trimmed by 0 bases and V by 3 bases; bases with no gene match: 8. The CDR3 sequence is 17 residues long. Germline assignment: CDR1 LNHNV and CDR2 YYDKDF (reference sequence). CDR3: CATSRGGTGNMNTEAFF. The CDR3 DNA reads as TGTGCCACCAGCAGGGGCGGGACAGGGAACATGAACACTGAAGCTTTCTTT.

The chain links TRBV23-1 to TRBJ1-1; the D is unclear. TRBV23-1 is assigned to the ORF class and has an uncertain function. This CDR3 has 15 residues. Trimming removed 10 bases at V and 0 bases at J, with 18 bases between. The CDR3 sequence is CANLVSGVVNTEAFF. The DNA for the CDR3 is TGCGCCAACCTAGTTTCCGGGGTCGTGAACACTGAAGCTTTCTTT.

The chain has TRBV9 and TRBJ1-5; a weak D match, TRBD1 (6 bases). The ends were cut back, 2 bases at V and 5 bases at J, with 14 bases in the middle. Germline V gene data show CDR1 as SGDLS and CDR2 as YYNGEE. The CDR3 consists of 15 residues. CDR3: CASSVGEGEDQPQHF. The CDR3 coding sequence is TGTGCCAGCAGCGTCGGAGAGGGGGAGGATCAGCCCCAGCATTTT.

As regards this clonotype: Relative to the germline gene, one junction end is altered; a read error may explain this. The V call is TRBV12-3 or TRBV12-4, the J call TRBJ1-2, with TRBD1 matching over 7 bases. The CDR3 covers 12 residues. CDR3 bases: TGTGCCAGCAGTACCTACTCAGGGGGGTTGGTCTTC. Its protein is CASSTYSGGLVF.

The chain has TRBV29-1 and TRBJ2-3; no clear D gene. Trimming removed 4 bases at V and 2 bases at J, with 1 base between. CDR1 and CDR2 (germline): SQVTM, ANQGSEA. There are 10 residues in the CDR3. The chain's CDR3 is CSVATDTQYF. In nucleotides, the CDR3 is TGCAGCGTTGCCACAGATACGCAGTATTTT.

There are a few counts of this clonotype. The chain is built from TRBV20-1 and TRBJ1-1; no clear D. Trimming pared 6 bases from V and 3 bases from J, leaving 17 bases between. The CDR3 runs 14 residues. Germline V CDR1 and CDR2: DFQATT, SNEGSKA (reference sequence). The CDR3 protein is CSASRGPSYTEAFF. DNA for the CDR3: TGCAGTGCCTCTCGCGGCCCAAGCTACACTGAAGCTTTCTTT.

This clonotype appeared a few times. This chain uses TRBV29-1 with TRBJ2-2; tentatively, D is TRBD1 or TRBD2 (5 bases each). This CDR3 spans 14 amino acids. Germline V CDR1 and CDR2: SQVTM, ANQGSEA. Trimming removed 6 bases from V and 4 bases from J, with 15 bases in between. As DNA, the CDR3 is TGCAGCGTCACCGGGACCTCGGTCACCGGGGAGCTGTTTTTT. It translates to CSVTGTSVTGELFF.